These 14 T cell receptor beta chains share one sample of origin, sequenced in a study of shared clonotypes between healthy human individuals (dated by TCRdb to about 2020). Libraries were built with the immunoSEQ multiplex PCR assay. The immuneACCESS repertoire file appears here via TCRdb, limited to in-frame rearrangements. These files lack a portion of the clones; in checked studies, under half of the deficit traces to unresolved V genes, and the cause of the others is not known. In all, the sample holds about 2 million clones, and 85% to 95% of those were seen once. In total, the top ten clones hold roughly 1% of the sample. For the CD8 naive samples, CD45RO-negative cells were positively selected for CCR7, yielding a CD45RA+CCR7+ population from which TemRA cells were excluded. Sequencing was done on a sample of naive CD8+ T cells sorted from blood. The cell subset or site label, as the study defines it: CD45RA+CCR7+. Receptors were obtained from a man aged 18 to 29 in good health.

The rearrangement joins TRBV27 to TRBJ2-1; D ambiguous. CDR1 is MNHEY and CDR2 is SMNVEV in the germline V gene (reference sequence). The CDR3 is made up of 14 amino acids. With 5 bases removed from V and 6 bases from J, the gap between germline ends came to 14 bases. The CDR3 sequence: CASSTTTTPNEQFF. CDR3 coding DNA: TGTGCCAGCAGTACTACTACTACCCCCAATGAGCAGTTCTTC.

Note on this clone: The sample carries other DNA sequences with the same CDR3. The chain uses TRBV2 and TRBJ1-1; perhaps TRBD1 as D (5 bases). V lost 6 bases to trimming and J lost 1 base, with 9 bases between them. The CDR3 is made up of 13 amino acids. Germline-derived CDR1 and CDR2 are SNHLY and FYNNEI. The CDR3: CASRGVGNTEAFF. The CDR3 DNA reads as TGTGCCAGCAGAGGGGTCGGGAACACTGAAGCTTTCTTT. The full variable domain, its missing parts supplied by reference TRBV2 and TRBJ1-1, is EPEVTQTPSHQVTQMGQEVILRCVPISNHLYFYWYRQILGQKVEFLVSFYNNEISEKSEIFDDQFSVERPDGSNFTLKIRSTKLEDSAMYFCASRGVGNTEAFFGQGTRLTVV.

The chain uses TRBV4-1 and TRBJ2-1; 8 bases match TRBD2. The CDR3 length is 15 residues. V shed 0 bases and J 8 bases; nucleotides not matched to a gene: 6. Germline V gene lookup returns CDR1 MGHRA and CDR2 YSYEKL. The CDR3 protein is CASSQEQAGGYEQFF. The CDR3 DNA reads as TGCGCCAGCAGCCAAGAACAGGCGGGGGGATATGAGCAGTTCTTC.

CDR3 DNA sequence: TGCGCCAGCAGCCAAGGTACCACGGAAACCTACGAGCAGTACTTC. Encoded protein: CASSQGTTETYEQYF. This chain uses TRBV4-3 with TRBJ2-7; the D is unclear. The CDR3 is made up of 15 amino acids. Germline loops: CDR1 LGHNA, CDR2 YSLEER. Trimming cost V 1 base and J 2 bases, with 12 bases left between them.

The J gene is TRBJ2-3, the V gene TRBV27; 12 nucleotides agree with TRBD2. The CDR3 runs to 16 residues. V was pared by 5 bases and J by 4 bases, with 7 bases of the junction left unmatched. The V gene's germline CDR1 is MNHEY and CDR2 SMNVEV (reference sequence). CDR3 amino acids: CASSPRLAGDADTQYF. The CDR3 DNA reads TGTGCCAGCAGTCCACGACTAGCGGGAGACGCAGATACGCAGTATTTT.

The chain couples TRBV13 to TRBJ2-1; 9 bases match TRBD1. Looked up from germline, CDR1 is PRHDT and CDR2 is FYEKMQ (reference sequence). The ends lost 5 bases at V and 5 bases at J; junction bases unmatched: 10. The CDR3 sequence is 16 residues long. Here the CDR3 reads CASSPEGQGGDNEQFF. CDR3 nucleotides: TGTGCCAGCAGCCCCGAGGGACAGGGAGGAGACAATGAGCAGTTCTTC.

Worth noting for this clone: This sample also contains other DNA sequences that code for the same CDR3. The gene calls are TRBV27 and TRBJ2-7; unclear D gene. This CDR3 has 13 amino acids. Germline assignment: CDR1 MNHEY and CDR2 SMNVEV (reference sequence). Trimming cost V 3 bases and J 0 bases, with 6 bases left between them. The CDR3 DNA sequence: TGTGCCAGCAGTTTGGCCAACTCCTACGAGCAGTACTTC. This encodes CASSLANSYEQYF.

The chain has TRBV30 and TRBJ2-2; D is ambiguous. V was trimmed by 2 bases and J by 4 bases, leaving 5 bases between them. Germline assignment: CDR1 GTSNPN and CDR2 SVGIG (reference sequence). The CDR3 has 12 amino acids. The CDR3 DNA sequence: TGTGCCTGGAGTTGGGCCACCGGGGAGCTGTTTTTT. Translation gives CAWSWATGELFF. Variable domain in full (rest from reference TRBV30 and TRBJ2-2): SQTIHQWPATLVQPVGSPLSLECTVEGTSNPNLYWYRQAAGRGLQLLFYSVGIGQISSEVPQNLSASRPQDRQFILSSKKLLLSDSGFYLCAWSWATGELFFGEGSRLTVL.

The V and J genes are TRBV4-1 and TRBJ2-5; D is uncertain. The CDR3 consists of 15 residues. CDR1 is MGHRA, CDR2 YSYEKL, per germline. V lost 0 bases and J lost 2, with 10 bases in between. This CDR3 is CASSQDVAKQETQYF. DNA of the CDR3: TGCGCCAGCAGCCAAGATGTTGCCAAACAAGAGACCCAGTACTTC.

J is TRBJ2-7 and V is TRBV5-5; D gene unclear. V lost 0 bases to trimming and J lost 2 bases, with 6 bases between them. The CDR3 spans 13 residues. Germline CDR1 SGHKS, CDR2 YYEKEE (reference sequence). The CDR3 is CASSLGSAYEQYF. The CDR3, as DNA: TGTGCCAGCAGCTTGGGAAGCGCCTACGAGCAGTACTTC.

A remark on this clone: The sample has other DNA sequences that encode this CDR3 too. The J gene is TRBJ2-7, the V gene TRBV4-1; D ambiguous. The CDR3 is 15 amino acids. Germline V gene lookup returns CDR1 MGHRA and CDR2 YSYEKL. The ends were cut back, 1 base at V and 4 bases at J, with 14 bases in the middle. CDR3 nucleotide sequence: TGCGCCAGCAGCCAAGTCTCCGGGTCAACGTACGAGCAGTACTTC. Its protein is CASSQVSGSTYEQYF.

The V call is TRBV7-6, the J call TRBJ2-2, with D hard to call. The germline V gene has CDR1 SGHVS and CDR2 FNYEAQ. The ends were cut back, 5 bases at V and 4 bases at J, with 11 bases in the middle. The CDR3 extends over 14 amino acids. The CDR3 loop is CASSPHLVTGELFF. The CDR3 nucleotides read TGTGCCAGCAGCCCTCATCTGGTCACCGGGGAGCTGTTTTTT.

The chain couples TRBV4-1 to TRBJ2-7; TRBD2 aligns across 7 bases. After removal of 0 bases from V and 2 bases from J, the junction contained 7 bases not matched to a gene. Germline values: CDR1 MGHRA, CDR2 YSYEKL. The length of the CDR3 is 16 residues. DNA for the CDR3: TGCGCCAGCAGCCAAGAACAGCGGGGAGCGGCCTACGAGCAGTACTTC. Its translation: CASSQEQRGAAYEQYF.

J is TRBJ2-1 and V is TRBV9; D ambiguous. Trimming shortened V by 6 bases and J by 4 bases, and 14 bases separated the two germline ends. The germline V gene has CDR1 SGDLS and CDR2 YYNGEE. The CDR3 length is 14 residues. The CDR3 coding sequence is TGTGCCAGCACCCATACCGCGGAATACAATGAGCAGTTCTTC. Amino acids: CASTHTAEYNEQFF.